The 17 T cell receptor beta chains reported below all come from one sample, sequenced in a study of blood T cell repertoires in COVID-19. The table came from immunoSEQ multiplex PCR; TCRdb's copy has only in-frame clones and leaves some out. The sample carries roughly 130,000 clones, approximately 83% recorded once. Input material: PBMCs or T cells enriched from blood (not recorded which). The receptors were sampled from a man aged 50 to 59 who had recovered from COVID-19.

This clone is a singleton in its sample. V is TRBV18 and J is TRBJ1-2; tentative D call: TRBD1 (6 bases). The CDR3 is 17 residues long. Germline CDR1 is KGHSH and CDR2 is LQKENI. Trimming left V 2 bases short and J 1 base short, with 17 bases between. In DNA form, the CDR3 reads TGTGCCAGCTCACCATCTACTGCAGGGGCCTATAACTATGGCTACACCTTC. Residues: CASSPSTAGAYNYGYTF.

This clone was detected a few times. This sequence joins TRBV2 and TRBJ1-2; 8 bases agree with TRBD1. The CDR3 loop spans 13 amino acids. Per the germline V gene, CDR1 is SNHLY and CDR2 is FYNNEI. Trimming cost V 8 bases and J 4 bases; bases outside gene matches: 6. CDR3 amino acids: CASLDGTGYGYTF. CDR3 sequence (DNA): TGTGCCAGCTTGGACGGGACAGGCTATGGCTACACCTTC.

As DNA, the CDR3 is TGTGCCAGCAGTTCGGGGGGCGGCAATCAGCCCCAGCATTTT. This codes for CASSSGGGNQPQHF. The rearrangement uses TRBV6-6 and TRBJ1-5; D might be TRBD1 (6 bases). The CDR3 consists of 14 residues. V lost 4 bases and J lost 2, with 9 bases in between. CDR1 and CDR2 (germline): MNHNY, SVGAGI (reference sequence).

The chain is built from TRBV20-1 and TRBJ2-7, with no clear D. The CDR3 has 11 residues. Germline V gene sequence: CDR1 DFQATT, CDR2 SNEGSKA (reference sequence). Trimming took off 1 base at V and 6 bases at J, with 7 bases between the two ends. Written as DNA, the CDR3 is TGCAGTGCTAGAGTGGCGGCCGAGCAGTACTTC. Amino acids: CSARVAAEQYF.

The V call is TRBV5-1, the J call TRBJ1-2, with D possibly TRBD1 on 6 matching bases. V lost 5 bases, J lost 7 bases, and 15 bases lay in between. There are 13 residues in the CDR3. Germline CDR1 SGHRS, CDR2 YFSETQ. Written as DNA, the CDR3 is TGCGCCAGCAGACAGAGTCAGGGGATTGGCTACACCTTC. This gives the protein CASRQSQGIGYTF. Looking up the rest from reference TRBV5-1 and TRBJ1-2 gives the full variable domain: KAGVTQTPRYLIKTRGQQVTLSCSPISGHRSVSWYQQTPGQGLQFLFEYFSETQRNKGNFPGRFSGRQFSNSRSEMNVSTLELGDSALYLCASRQSQGIGYTFGSGTRLTVV.

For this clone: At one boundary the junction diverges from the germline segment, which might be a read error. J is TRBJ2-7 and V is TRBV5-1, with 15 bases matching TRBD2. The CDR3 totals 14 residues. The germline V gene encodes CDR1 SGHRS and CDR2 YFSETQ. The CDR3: CASSSGTSGGPVNF. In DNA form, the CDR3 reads TGCGCCAGCAGCTCCGGGACTAGCGGGGGGCCGGTGAACTTC.

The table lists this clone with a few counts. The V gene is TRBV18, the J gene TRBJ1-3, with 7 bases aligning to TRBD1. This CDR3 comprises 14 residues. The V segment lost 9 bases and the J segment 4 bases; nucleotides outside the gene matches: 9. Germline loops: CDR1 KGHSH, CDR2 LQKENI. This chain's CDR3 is CASEPGGPGNTIYF. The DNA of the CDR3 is TGTGCCAGTGAACCAGGGGGACCCGGAAACACCATATATTTT.

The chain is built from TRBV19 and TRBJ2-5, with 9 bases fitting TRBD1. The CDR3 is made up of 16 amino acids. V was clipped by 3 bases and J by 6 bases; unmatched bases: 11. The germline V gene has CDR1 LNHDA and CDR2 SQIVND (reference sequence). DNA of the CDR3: TGTGCCAGTAGTATCCTCCCGGGACAGGGTATGAAGACCCAGTACTTC. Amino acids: CASSILPGQGMKTQYF.

This chain's CDR3 is CAAVPDGYNEQFF. In DNA, the CDR3 is TGTGCCGCCGTACCAGACGGGTACAATGAGCAGTTCTTC. The chain joins TRBV6-5 to TRBJ2-1; D is uncertain. Germline assignment: CDR1 MNHEY and CDR2 SVGAGI. Trimming shortened V by 11 bases and J by 4 bases, and 15 bases separated the two germline ends. The CDR3 covers 13 residues.

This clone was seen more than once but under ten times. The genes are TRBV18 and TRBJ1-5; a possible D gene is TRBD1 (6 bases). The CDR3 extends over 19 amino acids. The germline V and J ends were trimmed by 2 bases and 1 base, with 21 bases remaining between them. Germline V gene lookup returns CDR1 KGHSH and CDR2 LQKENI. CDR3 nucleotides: TGTGCCAGCTCACCATCGCTTTTTACGGGCAGGGGCAGCAATCAGCCCCAGCATTTT. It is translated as CASSPSLFTGRGSNQPQHF.

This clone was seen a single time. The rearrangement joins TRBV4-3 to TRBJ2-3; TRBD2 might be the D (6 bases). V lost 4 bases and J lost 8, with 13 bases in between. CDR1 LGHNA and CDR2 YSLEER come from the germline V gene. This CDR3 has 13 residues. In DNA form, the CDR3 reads TGCGCCAGCAGCCCAAAATTAGCGGTTACGCAGTATTTT. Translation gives CASSPKLAVTQYF.

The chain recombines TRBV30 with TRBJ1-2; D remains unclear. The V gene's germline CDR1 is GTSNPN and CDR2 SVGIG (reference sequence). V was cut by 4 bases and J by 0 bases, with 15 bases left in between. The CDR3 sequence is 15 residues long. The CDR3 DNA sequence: TGTGCCTGGACAGGTCGAAGGATGGCTAACTATGGCTACACCTTC. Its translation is CAWTGRRMANYGYTF.

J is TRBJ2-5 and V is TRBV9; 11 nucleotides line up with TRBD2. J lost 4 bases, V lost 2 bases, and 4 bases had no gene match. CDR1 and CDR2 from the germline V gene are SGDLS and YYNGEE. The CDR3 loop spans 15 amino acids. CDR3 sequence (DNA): TGTGCCAGCAGCGTTAGCGGGGGGGAACGAGAGACCCAGTACTTC. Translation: CASSVSGGERETQYF.

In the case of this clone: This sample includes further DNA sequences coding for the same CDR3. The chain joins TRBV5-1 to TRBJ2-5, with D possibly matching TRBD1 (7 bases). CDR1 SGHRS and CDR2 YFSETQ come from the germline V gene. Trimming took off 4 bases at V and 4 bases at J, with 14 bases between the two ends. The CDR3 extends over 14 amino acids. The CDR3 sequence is CASSPLQGGETQYF. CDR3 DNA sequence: TGCGCCAGCAGCCCCCTTCAGGGGGGAGAGACCCAGTACTTC.

The CDR3 nucleotides are TGCGCCAGCAGCACTACAGCAGGGGCTAATCAGCCCCAGCATTTT. This sequence encodes CASSTTAGANQPQHF. V usage is TRBV5-1 and J usage is TRBJ1-5; tentatively, D is TRBD1 (6 bases). The ends were cut back, 4 bases at V and 4 bases at J, with 15 bases in the middle. The CDR3 extends over 15 amino acids. The germline CDR1 and CDR2 sequences are SGHRS and YFSETQ. Variable domain in full (rest from reference TRBV5-1 and TRBJ1-5): KAGVTQTPRYLIKTRGQQVTLSCSPISGHRSVSWYQQTPGQGLQFLFEYFSETQRNKGNFPGRFSGRQFSNSRSEMNVSTLELGDSALYLCASSTTAGANQPQHFGDGTRLSIL.

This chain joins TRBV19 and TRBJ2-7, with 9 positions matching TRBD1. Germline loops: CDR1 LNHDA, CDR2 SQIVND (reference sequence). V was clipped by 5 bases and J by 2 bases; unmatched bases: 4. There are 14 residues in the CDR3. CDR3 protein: CASSPGQGTYEQYF. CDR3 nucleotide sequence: TGTGCCAGTAGTCCCGGACAGGGGACCTACGAGCAGTACTTC.

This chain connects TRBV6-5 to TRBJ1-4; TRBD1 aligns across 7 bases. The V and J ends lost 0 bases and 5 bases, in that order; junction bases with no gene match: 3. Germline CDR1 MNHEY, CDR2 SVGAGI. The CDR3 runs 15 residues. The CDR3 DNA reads TGTGCCAGCAGTTACTCGACAGGGCCCAATGAAAAACTGTTTTTT. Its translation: CASSYSTGPNEKLFF.